Listed here are 21 T cell receptor beta chains from one sample, sequenced in a study of blood T cell repertoires in COVID-19. Sequencing was performed with immunoSEQ multiplex PCR; in TCRdb, only in-frame clones are kept and a portion is missing. The sample comprises about 330,000 clones, approximately 88% of which are singletons, and more than 5% rests with the top ten. Sequenced sample: PBMCs or T cells enriched from blood (not recorded which). The receptors derive from a man aged 25 to 40 who had recovered from COVID-19.

The genes are TRBV7-4 and TRBJ2-7, with D maybe TRBD1 (6 bases). Germline CDR1 is SGHVT and CDR2 is SQSDAQ. Between the trimmed V and J ends, which lost 9 bases and 3 bases, there was a span of 12 bases. The CDR3 spans 12 residues. CDR3 protein: CARKGVIYEQYF. The CDR3 bases are TGTGCCAGAAAGGGGGTGATCTACGAGCAGTACTTC.

The V and J genes are TRBV19 and TRBJ1-3; D unresolved. The CDR3 loop spans 15 amino acids. V gave up 5 bases and J gave up 0 bases, with 11 bases separating them. CDR1 is LNHDA and CDR2 is SQIVND in the germline V gene (reference sequence). DNA of the CDR3: TGTGCCAGTAGTCCCGATGGAGGCTCTGGAAACACCATATATTTT. This translates into CASSPDGGSGNTIYF.

This clone was seen a few times. The genes are TRBV6-5 and TRBJ1-2; 7 bases agree with TRBD1. CDR1 is MNHEY, CDR2 SVGAGI, per germline. The V and J ends lost 4 bases and 4 bases, in that order; junction bases with no gene match: 12. CDR3 length: 16 residues. This CDR3 is CASSSETRQGLYGYTF. Here the CDR3 DNA reads TGTGCCAGCAGTTCAGAGACTCGACAGGGTCTCTATGGCTACACCTTC.

The gene calls are TRBV30 and TRBJ1-1; tentatively, D is TRBD1 (6 bases). This CDR3 spans 11 amino acids. Trimming stripped 0 bases from V and 10 bases from J, with 9 bases between. Germline CDR1 and CDR2: GTSNPN and SVGIG (reference sequence). Here the CDR3 DNA reads TGTGCCTGGAGTGTCGGGGGGGCAGCTTTCTTT. Its translation: CAWSVGGAAFF.

This chain connects TRBV10-3 to TRBJ2-5, with D uncertain. The CDR3 is 14 residues long. V was pared by 7 bases and J by 7 bases, with 19 bases between. Per germline, CDR1 ENHRY and CDR2 SYGVKD. CDR3 bases: TGTGCCATCACCCCCGACGGGTTGAGTGGGACCCAGTACTTC. Translating gives CAITPDGLSGTQYF.

The gene calls are TRBV5-1 and TRBJ2-2; 11 nucleotides align to TRBD2. The CDR3 extends over 18 amino acids. V was pared by 1 base and J by 2 bases, with 7 bases of the junction left unmatched. CDR1 SGHRS and CDR2 YFSETQ come from the germline V gene. For the CDR3, the DNA is TGCGCCAGCAGCTTGCTTCTAGCGGGGGGACTCAACACCGGGGAGCTGTTTTTT. Its protein is CASSLLLAGGLNTGELFF.

As to this clone: Other DNA sequences in this specimen translate into the identical CDR3. The chain has TRBV12-3 or TRBV12-4 and TRBJ1-4; D perhaps matches TRBD1 (6 bases). CDR3 length: 13 amino acids. V lost 3 bases and J 8 bases, leaving 10 bases between the germline ends. In DNA, the CDR3 is TGTGCCAGCAGTTTCAGGGGAGGGGAAAAACTGTTTTTT. The encoded protein is CASSFRGGEKLFF.

The V gene is TRBV4-1, the J gene TRBJ1-3, with no clear D. This CDR3 is built from 16 residues. V dropped 1 base and J dropped 8 bases, with 18 bases sitting between them. The V gene's germline CDR1 is MGHRA and CDR2 YSYEKL. The CDR3 loop is CASSQVRGFPLDTIYF. The CDR3 bases are TGCGCCAGCAGCCAAGTACGGGGATTCCCGCTGGACACCATATATTTT.

The V gene is TRBV5-5, the J gene TRBJ1-2; TRBD1 matches 10 bases. The CDR3 is made up of 15 amino acids. Germline-derived CDR1 and CDR2 are SGHKS and YYEKEE (reference sequence). V lost 3 bases to trimming and J lost 4 bases; unmatched junction nucleotides: 6. The CDR3 reads CASSSSGTGAYGYTF. In nucleotides, the CDR3 is TGTGCCAGCAGCTCCTCCGGGACAGGGGCCTATGGCTACACCTTC.

The V and J genes are TRBV3-1 (or the pseudogene TRBV3-2) and TRBJ1-5; 10 bases align to TRBD1. This CDR3 spans 14 amino acids. The J segment lost 5 bases and the V segment lost 4 bases, leaving 2 bases of the junction unmatched. Germline V gives CDR1 LGHDT, CDR2 YNNKEL (reference sequence). The CDR3 DNA sequence: TGTGCCAGCAGCCCCGGGACAGGGGATCAGCCCCAGCATTTT. It encodes CASSPGTGDQPQHF.

V usage is TRBV28 and J usage is TRBJ1-2; 9 positions agree with TRBD1. Germline-derived CDR1 and CDR2 are MDHEN and SYDVKM. Trimming removed 5 bases from V and 4 bases from J; junction bases left unmatched: 11. This CDR3 has 16 residues. The CDR3 DNA reads TGTGCCAGCAGTCCGGGGACAGGGCCAACTAGCTATGGCTACACCTTC. Protein: CASSPGTGPTSYGYTF.

The V call is TRBV7-2, the J call TRBJ1-5, with 7 bases identical to TRBD1. Germline CDR1 and CDR2: SGHTA and FQGNSA. J gave up 2 bases and V 5 bases, and 3 bases lay outside the gene matches. This CDR3 is 14 amino acids long. CDR3 coding DNA: TGTGCCAGCAGCCCCGACAGGGGCAATCAGCCCCAGCATTTT. Its translation: CASSPDRGNQPQHF.

This chain links TRBV6-5 with TRBJ2-1, with D hard to call. Between the trimmed V and J ends, which lost 6 bases and 5 bases, there was a span of 14 bases. This CDR3 region has 14 residues. Looked up from germline, CDR1 is MNHEY and CDR2 is SVGAGI. The CDR3 here is CASSRRVQDNEQFF. The CDR3 coding sequence is TGTGCCAGCAGCCGACGGGTTCAAGACAATGAGCAGTTCTTC.

With respect to this clone: The junction departs from germline at one end; a sequencing error may be responsible. The CDR3 bases are TGTGCCAGTAGTATAGATTACCGGGTCCCTTCATTT. The encoded protein is CASSIDYRVPSF. The gene calls are TRBV19 and TRBJ1-1; D is undetermined. Germline values: CDR1 LNHDA, CDR2 SQIVND (reference sequence). This CDR3 has 12 amino acids.

The V gene is TRBV6-5, the J gene TRBJ1-3; 7 positions agree with TRBD1. Trimming removed 0 bases from V and 12 bases from J; junction bases left unmatched: 11. The CDR3 loop spans 15 amino acids. Germline V gene data show CDR1 as MNHEY and CDR2 as SVGAGI. Here the CDR3 DNA reads TGTGCCAGCAGTTACTCCGGACAGGCCCAAGGAGGCATATATTTT. Translating it yields CASSYSGQAQGGIYF.

A single count supports this clone. This rearrangement joins TRBV28 to TRBJ2-7, with TRBD1 identical over 12 bases. V shed 2 bases and J 5 bases; nucleotides not matched to a gene: 4. There are 15 residues in the CDR3. Germline CDR1 MDHEN, CDR2 SYDVKM. CDR3 sequence reads: CASSLAGTGGNEQYF. In DNA form, the CDR3 reads TGTGCCAGCAGTTTAGCCGGGACAGGGGGCAACGAGCAGTACTTC.

The chain employs TRBV15 and TRBJ1-5, with D perhaps matching TRBD1 (6 bases). Trimming took 5 bases from V and 0 from J, leaving 14 bases between them. This CDR3 is built from 16 residues. Germline CDR1 is LNHNV and CDR2 is YYDKDF (reference sequence). This CDR3 reads CATSDRDTNSNQPQHF. CDR3 bases: TGTGCCACCAGCGACCGGGACACCAATAGCAATCAGCCCCAGCATTTT.

The DNA of the CDR3 is TGTGCCAGCAGTTTGTCCGGGGGCAATGAGCAGTTCTTC. Translated, it gives CASSLSGGNEQFF. V usage is TRBV28 and J usage is TRBJ2-1; the D gene is possibly TRBD2 (6 bases). This CDR3 is 13 amino acids long. Trimming stripped 3 bases from V and 6 bases from J, with 9 bases between. Germline loops: CDR1 MDHEN, CDR2 SYDVKM. The full variable domain, rest sourced from reference TRBV28 and TRBJ2-1, is DVKVTQSSRYLVKRTGEKVFLECVQDMDHENMFWYRQDPGLGLRLIYFSYDVKMKEKGDIPEGYSVSREKKERFSLILESASTNQTSMYLCASSLSGGNEQFFGPGTRLTVL.

The chain recombines TRBV9 with TRBJ1-1; no definite D call. V lost 4 bases and J lost 1, with 11 bases in between. Germline V lookup: CDR1 SGDLS, CDR2 YYNGEE. The CDR3 is made up of 14 amino acids. In nucleotides, the CDR3 is TGTGCCAGCAGCCAATCGGGAGCGAACACTGAAGCTTTCTTT. It specifies CASSQSGANTEAFF. Full variable domain (remainder filled in from reference TRBV9 and TRBJ1-1): DSGVTQTPKHLITATGQRVTLRCSPRSGDLSVYWYQQSLDQGLQFLIQYYNGEERAKGNILERFSAQQFPDLHSELNLSSLELGDSALYFCASSQSGANTEAFFGQGTRLTVV.

The table lists this clone with a few counts. The chain recombines TRBV19 with TRBJ2-7; 7 nucleotides align to TRBD2. Germline assignment: CDR1 LNHDA and CDR2 SQIVND (reference sequence). The CDR3 spans 13 residues. The J segment lost 5 bases and the V segment lost 4 bases, leaving 5 bases of the junction unmatched. The CDR3 DNA sequence: TGTGCCAGTAGTACGAGCGGGGAGAACGAGCAGTACTTC. Protein product: CASSTSGENEQYF.

This rearrangement joins TRBV2 to TRBJ1-2, with a tentative D call TRBD1 (5 bases). With 7 bases removed from V and 4 bases from J, the gap between germline ends came to 10 bases. The germline V gene encodes CDR1 SNHLY and CDR2 FYNNEI. The CDR3 consists of 12 residues. CDR3 nucleotide sequence: TGTGCCAGCATCAGGGAGGGCTATGGCTACACCTTC. Its protein product is CASIREGYGYTF.